This T cell receptor beta chain was profiled in a study of T cell responses to AZD1222 COVID-19 vaccine. Points from the study as a whole: After the peak T cell response, and only then, were repertoires sampled. An increase in Spike-specific TCR breadth and depth was observed after two AZD1222 doses. Clonal diversity may have been underestimated, and the donors were mostly white British, with more females than males.

Clones were read by immunoSEQ multiplex PCR, and TCRdb kept only the in-frame ones, dropping some. The table has some 130,000 clones, 88% seen once; the top ten hold around 8%. A note on this clone: Its antigen is unknown.

This CDR3 contains 15 residues. The V and J ends lost 3 bases and 3 bases respectively, with 12 bases between them. Germline V gives CDR1 MNHEY, CDR2 SMNVEV (reference sequence). The sequences come from peripheral blood, collected on day 0 of AZD1222 vaccination. The TCR originated in an adult in good health. The chain joins TRBV27 to TRBJ2-1; D remains ambiguous. The CDR3 loop reads CASSFFGLVYNEQFF. The DNA of the CDR3 is TGTGCCAGCAGTTTCTTCGGGTTGGTCTACAATGAGCAGTTCTTC.